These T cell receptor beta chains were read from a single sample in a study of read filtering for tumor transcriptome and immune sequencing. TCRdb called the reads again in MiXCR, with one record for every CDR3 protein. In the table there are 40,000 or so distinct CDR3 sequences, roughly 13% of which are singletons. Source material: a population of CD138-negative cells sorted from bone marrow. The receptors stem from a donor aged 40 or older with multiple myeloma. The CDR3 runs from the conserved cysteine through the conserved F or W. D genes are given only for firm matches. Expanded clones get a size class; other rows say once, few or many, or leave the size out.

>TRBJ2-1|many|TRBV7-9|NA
TGTGCCAGCAGCCAAGGATCCTACAATGAGCAGTTCTTC
CASSQGSYNEQFF
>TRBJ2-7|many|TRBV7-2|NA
TGTGCCAGCAGCACCAGGAGGGCCTACGAGCAGTACTTC
CASSTRRAYEQYF
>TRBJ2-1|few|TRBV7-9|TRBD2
TGTGCCAGCAGTCCTAGCGGGATTCGGTACGATGAGCAGTTCTTC
CASSPSGIRYDEQFF
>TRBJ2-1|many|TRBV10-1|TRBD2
TGCGCCAGCAGTGAGTCAAGCGGGAGGCCCGCGAGGGGCTCCTACAATGAGCAGTTCTTC
CASSESSGRPARGSYNEQFF
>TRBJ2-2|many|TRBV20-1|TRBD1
TGCAGTGCTAAACGGGACAGAGGAATCCGGGAGCTGTTTTTT
CSAKRDRGIRELFF
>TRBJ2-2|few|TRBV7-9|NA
TGTGCCAGCAGCGACGGCGGGAACACCGGGGAGCTGTTTTTT
CASSDGGNTGELFF
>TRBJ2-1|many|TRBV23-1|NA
TGCGCCAGCAGTCAACCCTTGGGGGTCTCGTTCGACAATGAGCAGTTCTTC
CASSQPLGVSFDNEQFF
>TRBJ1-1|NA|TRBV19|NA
TGTGCCAGCGGGGACTCCGTGAACACTGAAGCTTTCTTT
CASGDSVNTEAFF
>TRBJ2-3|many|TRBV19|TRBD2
TGTGCCAGTAGCCCCCCACCGGGACTAGCGGGAGGAGGCACAGATACGCAGTATTTT
CASSPPPGLAGGGTDTQYF
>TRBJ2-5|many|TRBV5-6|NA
TGTGCCAGCATCCGGGCCGGGACCCGGGAGACCCAGTACTTC
CASIRAGTRETQYF
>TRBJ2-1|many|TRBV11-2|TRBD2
TGTGCCAGCAGCCCACCAACTAGCGGGGCCTACAATGAGCAGTTCTTC
CASSPPTSGAYNEQFF
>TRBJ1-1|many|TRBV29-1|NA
TGCAGCGTTGCCGAGCGCTTGGCTTTCTTT
CSVAERLAFF
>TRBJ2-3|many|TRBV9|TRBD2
TGTGCCAGCAGCGTAGCGGCGGGAGGCCCAACCGATACGCAGTATTTT
CASSVAAGGPTDTQYF
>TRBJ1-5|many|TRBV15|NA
TGTGCCACCAGCAGAGGCCTGGAGGGGGGACAGCCCCAGCATTTT
CATSRGLEGGQPQHF
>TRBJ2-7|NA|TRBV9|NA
TGTGCCAGCAGCCCCCGCGAGGCCCGGGCCTCCTACGAGCAGTACTTC
CASSPREARASYEQYF
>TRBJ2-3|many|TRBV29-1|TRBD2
TGCAGCGTGGCTAGCGGGAGCACAGATACGCAGTATTTT
CSVASGSTDTQYF
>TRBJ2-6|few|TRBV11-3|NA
TGTGCCAGCAGCTTAGATGGGGTCTCTGGGGCCAACGTCCAGACTTTC
CASSLDGVSGANVQTF
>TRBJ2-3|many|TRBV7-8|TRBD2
TGTGCCAGCAGCCCTCGACTAGCGGGGCTCACAGATACGCAGTATTTT
CASSPRLAGLTDTQYF
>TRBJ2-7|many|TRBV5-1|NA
TGCGCCAGCAGCTTGGACTCGACCTACGAGCAGTACTTC
CASSLDSTYEQYF
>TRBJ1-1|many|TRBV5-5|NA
TGTGCCAGCAGCCGGATCCCAGACCGGGACACTGAAGCTTTCTTT
CASSRIPDRDTEAFF
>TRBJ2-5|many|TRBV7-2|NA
TGTGCCAGCAGCCTCCACAGGACTTACGGAGAGACCCAGTACTTC
CASSLHRTYGETQYF
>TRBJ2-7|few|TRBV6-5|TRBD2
TGTGCCAGCAGCCTGGGGACTAGCGGTACCTACGAGCAGTACTTC
CASSLGTSGTYEQYF
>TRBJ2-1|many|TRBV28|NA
TGTGCCAGCAGTTTAGCGGCCACCTACAATGAGCAGTTCTTC
CASSLAATYNEQFF
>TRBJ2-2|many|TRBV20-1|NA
TGCAGTGCTACCGGGACCAGGGGAGGCGGGCTGTTTTTT
CSATGTRGGGLFF
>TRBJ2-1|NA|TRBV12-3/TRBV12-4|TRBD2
TGTGCCAGCAGTCCACGACCAGCGGGAGTCACCGAGCAGTTCTTC
CASSPRPAGVTEQFF
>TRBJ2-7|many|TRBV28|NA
TGTGCCAGCAGTTCCCCCTACGAGCAGTACTTC
CASSSPYEQYF
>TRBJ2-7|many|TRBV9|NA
TGTGCCAGCAGCGTAACTCACGGAGGGGAGCAGTACTTC
CASSVTHGGEQYF
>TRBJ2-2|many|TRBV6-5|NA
TGTGCCAGCAGAGGGGGGCAGAACACCGGGGAGCTGTTTTTT
CASRGGQNTGELFF
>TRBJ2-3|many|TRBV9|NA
TGTGCCAGCACCGAGGGGGGAGGGACCACAGATACGCAGTATTTT
CASTEGGGTTDTQYF
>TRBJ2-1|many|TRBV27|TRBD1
TGTGCCAGCAGCGGAAGACAGGGTAGAGTTTCGTTCGGGAATGAGCAGTTCTTC
CASSGRQGRVSFGNEQFF
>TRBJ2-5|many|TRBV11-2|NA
TGTGCCAGCAGCTTAGATCCCGCCCGGGAGACCCAGTACTTC
CASSLDPARETQYF
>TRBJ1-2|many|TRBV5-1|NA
TGCGCCAGCAGCTTGTCCCAGGGTACTAACTATGGCTACACCTTC
CASSLSQGTNYGYTF
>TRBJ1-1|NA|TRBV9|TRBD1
TGTGCCAGCAGCGTAGTAGCAGGGGGCGAAGCTCTCTTC
CASSVVAGGEALF
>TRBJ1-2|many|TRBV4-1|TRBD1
TGCGCCAGCAGCCAATGGACAGGGTCGGACTATGGCTACACCTTC
CASSQWTGSDYGYTF
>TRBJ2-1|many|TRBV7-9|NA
TGTGCCAGCAGCTTAGGGGGGAAGGCCTACAATGAGCAGTTCTTC
CASSLGGKAYNEQFF
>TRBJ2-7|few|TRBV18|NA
TGTGCCAGCTCATCGAACGAACAGGGAATCACGGAGTACTTC
CASSSNEQGITEYF
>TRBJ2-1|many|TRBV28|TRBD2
TGTGCCAGCAGTTTAACTAGCGGGAAGAACAATGAGCAGTTCTTC
CASSLTSGKNNEQFF
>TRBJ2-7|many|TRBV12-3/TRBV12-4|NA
TGTGCCAGCAGTTTAGAACAGGGCTTAACAGGCTACGAGCAGTACTTC
CASSLEQGLTGYEQYF
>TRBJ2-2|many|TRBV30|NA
TGTGCCTGGAGTAGGCAGGGGAACACCGGGGAGCTGTTTTTT
CAWSRQGNTGELFF
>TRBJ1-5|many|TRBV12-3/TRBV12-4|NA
TGTGCCAGCAGTCCTCGGCCGGACCACCTAGAGCATTTT
CASSPRPDHLEHF
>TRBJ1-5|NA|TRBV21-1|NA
TGTGCCAGCAGCAAAGTGGGGGCAGTGTATATCCGGACGCGGCAGCCCCAGCATTTT
CASSKVGAVYIRTRQPQHF
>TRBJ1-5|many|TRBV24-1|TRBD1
TGTGCCATCGGGACAGGAGGAAATCAGCCCCAGCATTTT
CAIGTGGNQPQHF
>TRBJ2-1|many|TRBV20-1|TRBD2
TGCAGTGCTGAAGGACTAGTCGGGAGAGGGGATGAGCAGTTCTTC
CSAEGLVGRGDEQFF
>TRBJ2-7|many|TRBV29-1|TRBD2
TGCAGCGTAACCGCGGGGGGTCACGAGCAGTACTTC
CSVTAGGHEQYF
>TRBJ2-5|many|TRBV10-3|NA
TGTGCCATCAGAACGGGAGTCCAAGAGACCCAGTACTTC
CAIRTGVQETQYF
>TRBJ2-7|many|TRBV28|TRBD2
TGTGCCAGCAGCACCGATCCTGGGGGTAGCGGGGGTTACTACGAGCAGTACTTC
CASSTDPGGSGGYYEQYF
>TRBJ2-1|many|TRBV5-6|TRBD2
TGTGCCAGCAGCCGACTCGGGACTAATTACAATGAGCAGTTCTTC
CASSRLGTNYNEQFF
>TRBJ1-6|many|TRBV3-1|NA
TGTGCCAGCAGCCTGGAGGTCAGGGGTAATTCACCCCTCCACTTT
CASSLEVRGNSPLHF
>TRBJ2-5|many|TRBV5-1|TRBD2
TGCGCCAGCAGCTCTGCCCCCGCGGGAGGGAGTCAAGAGACCCAGTACTTC
CASSSAPAGGSQETQYF
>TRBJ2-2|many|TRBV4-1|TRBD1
TGCGCCAGCAGCCATAGGACAGGGATCACCGGGGAGCTGTTTTTT
CASSHRTGITGELFF
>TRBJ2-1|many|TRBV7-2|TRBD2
TGTGCCAGCAGCCTGGGGACTAACAATGAGCAGTTCTTC
CASSLGTNNEQFF
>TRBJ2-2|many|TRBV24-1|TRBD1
TGTGCCACCAGTGATTTGCGTCCAGGACAGGGACCCGGGGAGCTGTTTTTT
CATSDLRPGQGPGELFF
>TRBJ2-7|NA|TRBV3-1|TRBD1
TGTGCCAGCAGCATATGGGACAGGGCGCAGTACTTC
CASSIWDRAQYF
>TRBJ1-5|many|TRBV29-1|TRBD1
TGCAGCGTTGTTCTGGGGGGGACAGGGGGTCAGCCCCAGCATTTT
CSVVLGGTGGQPQHF
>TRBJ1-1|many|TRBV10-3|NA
TGTGCCATCAAGATGACAGCCAAGTGGAACACTGAAGCTTTCTTT
CAIKMTAKWNTEAFF